Listed here is a single T cell receptor beta chain. From germline, CDR1 is SNHLY and CDR2 FYNNEI. The trim removed 6 bases at V and 6 bases at J, leaving 7 bases unmatched. This CDR3 has 14 residues. This specimen belongs to a study of control samples from healthy donors and cancer patients. Repertoires were generated with immunoSEQ multiplex PCR, while TCRdb's copy carries only in-frame clones and drops some. The sample shows 150,000 to 200,000 clones, 85% to 95% of them seen only once. The receptor was derived from a woman between 18 and 29 years old in good health. The gene calls are TRBV2 and TRBJ1-5; TRBD1 agrees at 8 bases. The source material was blood. The CDR3 DNA is TGTGCCAGCAGAGATACAGGGGGTATTCAGCCCCAGCATTTT. It yields the protein CASRDTGGIQPQHF.